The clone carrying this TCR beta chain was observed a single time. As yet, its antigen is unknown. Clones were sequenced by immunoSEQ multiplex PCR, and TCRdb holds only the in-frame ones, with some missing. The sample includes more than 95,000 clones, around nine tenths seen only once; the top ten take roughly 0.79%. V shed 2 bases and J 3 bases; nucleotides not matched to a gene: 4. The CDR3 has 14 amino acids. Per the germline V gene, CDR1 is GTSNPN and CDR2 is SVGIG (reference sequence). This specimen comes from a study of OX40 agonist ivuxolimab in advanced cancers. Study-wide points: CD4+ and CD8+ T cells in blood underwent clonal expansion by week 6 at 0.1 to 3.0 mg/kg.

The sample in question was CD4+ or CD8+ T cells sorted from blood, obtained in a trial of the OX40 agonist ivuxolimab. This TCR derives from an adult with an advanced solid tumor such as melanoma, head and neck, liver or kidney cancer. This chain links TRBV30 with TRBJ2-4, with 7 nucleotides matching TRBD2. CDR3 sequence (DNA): TGTGCCTGGAGTACCGGCGGGGGCAAAAACATTCAGTACTTC. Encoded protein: CAWSTGGGKNIQYF. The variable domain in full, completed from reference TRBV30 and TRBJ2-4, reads SQTIHQWPATLVQPVGSPLSLECTVEGTSNPNLYWYRQAAGRGLQLLFYSVGIGQISSEVPQNLSASRPQDRQFILSSKKLLLSDSGFYLCAWSTGGGKNIQYFGAGTRLSVL.